These 22 T cell receptor beta chains came from one sample sequenced in a study of tumor-infiltrating lymphocytes in localized non-small cell lung cancer. The repertoire was sequenced with immunoSEQ multiplex PCR; TCRdb's copy has only in-frame clones and lacks some. The sample includes about 7,000 clones, about 78% seen only once; the top ten take roughly 10%. The sample was lung tumor tissue. The receptors shown here come from a human donor with non-small cell lung cancer.

The rearrangement joins TRBV5-1 to TRBJ1-6; unclear D gene. The germline V gene has CDR1 SGHRS and CDR2 YFSETQ. Between the trimmed V and J ends, which lost 7 bases and 0 bases, there was a span of 8 bases. The CDR3 has 14 residues. The CDR3 coding sequence is TGCGCCAGCCGGGTGAGCTCCTATAATTCACCCCTCCACTTT. Translation gives CASRVSSYNSPLHF.

In its sample, this clone was seen a few times. V is TRBV30 and J is TRBJ2-3; D is undetermined. Looked up from germline, CDR1 is GTSNPN and CDR2 is SVGIG (reference sequence). This CDR3 region has 14 residues. The V end lost 1 base, the J end lost 1 base, and 9 bases lay between the germline ends. CDR3 DNA: TGTGCCTGGAGTGCAGTAGACCGCACAGATACGCAGTATTTT. This gives the protein CAWSAVDRTDTQYF.

The CDR3 DNA follows: TGTGCCATCACACAACTTCAGGGGGGAGAGCAGTACTTC. Its translation: CAITQLQGGEQYF. The gene calls are TRBV10-3 and TRBJ2-7, with D possibly TRBD1 on 7 matching bases. The CDR3 sequence is 13 residues long. From germline, CDR1 is ENHRY and CDR2 SYGVKD. V dropped 7 bases and J dropped 7 bases, with 17 bases sitting between them.

The chain carries TRBV15 and TRBJ2-3; 11 positions match TRBD2. Losses at the gene ends were 6 bases for V and 4 bases for J; bases not matched to a gene: 6. Germline V gives CDR1 LNHNV, CDR2 YYDKDF (reference sequence). The CDR3 consists of 15 residues. The chain's CDR3 is CATSPLAGVSDTQYF. The CDR3 region has the DNA TGTGCCACCAGTCCACTAGCGGGAGTTTCAGATACGCAGTATTTT. The complete variable domain, with remaining parts taken from reference TRBV15 and TRBJ2-3, reads DAMVIQNPRYQVTQFGKPVTLSCSQTLNHNVMYWYQQKSSQAPKLLFHYYDKDFNNEADTPDNFQSRRPNTSFCFLDIRSPGLGDTAMYLCATSPLAGVSDTQYFGPGTRLTVL.

This chain links TRBV5-1 with TRBJ2-2, with D unclear. The CDR3 has 14 amino acids. V lost 4 bases, J lost 3 bases, and 10 bases lay in between. Germline-derived CDR1 and CDR2 are SGHRS and YFSETQ. The CDR3 here is CASSLRAHTGELFF. CDR3 in DNA: TGCGCCAGCAGCCTCCGGGCCCACACCGGGGAGCTGTTTTTT.

The rearrangement links TRBV30 to TRBJ1-1; D call uncertain. Between the trimmed V and J ends, which lost 4 bases and 5 bases, there was a span of 14 bases. CDR1 and CDR2 (germline): GTSNPN, SVGIG (reference sequence). The CDR3 has 13 residues. The CDR3 here is CAWIRAPGTEAFF. CDR3 nucleotides: TGTGCCTGGATCCGCGCGCCGGGGACTGAAGCTTTCTTT.

As to this clone: An end of the junction does not agree with germline; a read error may underlie this. This chain connects TRBV7-7 to TRBJ2-3, with unresolved D. The CDR3 sequence is 13 residues long. Germline V gene lookup returns CDR1 SSHAT and CDR2 FNYEAQ (reference sequence). CDR3 DNA: TGTGCTAGCAGCCCTCAGACATCAGATACGCAGTATTTT. Its translation is CASSPQTSDTQYF.

The chain couples TRBV4-1 to TRBJ1-2; D is possibly TRBD1 (5 bases). The germline V and J ends were trimmed by 6 bases and 7 bases, with 21 bases remaining between them. Germline V gene lookup returns CDR1 MGHRA and CDR2 YSYEKL. The CDR3 sequence is 15 residues long. CDR3 loop: CASRRTERDLGGYTF. The CDR3 nucleotides are TGCGCCAGCAGACGGACGGAGCGGGACCTGGGTGGCTACACCTTC.

This clone is categorized as large. This chain joins TRBV29-1 and TRBJ1-3; D remains ambiguous. Trimming shortened V by 5 bases and J by 1 base, and 6 bases separated the two germline ends. Germline V gene data show CDR1 as SQVTM and CDR2 as ANQGSEA. CDR3 length equals 12 residues. CDR3 bases: TGCAGCGTTTCCGAGTCTGGAAACACCATATATTTT. It encodes CSVSESGNTIYF.

This clone showed up just once. The rearrangement uses TRBV4-1 and TRBJ2-3; D gene ambiguous. Germline V gene sequence: CDR1 MGHRA, CDR2 YSYEKL. The ends were cut back, 1 base at V and 0 bases at J, with 5 bases in the middle. The CDR3 consists of 14 residues. Here the CDR3 reads CASSQGRSTDTQYF. In DNA, the CDR3 is TGCGCCAGCAGCCAAGGGAGAAGCACAGATACGCAGTATTTT.

This clone was seen only once. V gene TRBV30 combines with J gene TRBJ1-3; D is unclear. V lost 5 bases and J lost 1, with 12 bases in between. CDR1 GTSNPN and CDR2 SVGIG come from the germline V gene (reference sequence). The CDR3 spans 14 residues. CDR3 protein: CAWQRTLSGNTIYF. CDR3 DNA sequence: TGTGCCTGGCAACGAACCCTTTCTGGAAACACCATATATTTT. Combining the CDR3 with reference TRBV30 and TRBJ1-3 gives the whole variable domain SQTIHQWPATLVQPVGSPLSLECTVEGTSNPNLYWYRQAAGRGLQLLFYSVGIGQISSEVPQNLSASRPQDRQFILSSKKLLLSDSGFYLCAWQRTLSGNTIYFGEGSWLTVV.

V and J are TRBV10-2 and TRBJ2-1; D is unclear. This CDR3 region has 14 residues. V lost 4 bases, J lost 6 bases, and 13 bases lay in between. CDR1 is WSHSY, CDR2 SAAADI, per germline. CDR3 loop: CASSGRDPGNEQFF. CDR3 DNA: TGCGCCAGCAGTGGAAGGGATCCGGGCAATGAGCAGTTCTTC.

This clone was seen a few times. V usage is TRBV4-2 and J usage is TRBJ2-7; D unresolved. The germline V gene has CDR1 LGHNA and CDR2 YNFKEQ. V was cut by 1 base and J by 2 bases, with 12 bases left in between. The CDR3 is 15 residues long. CDR3 sequence reads: CASSQARGEAYEQYF. The CDR3 DNA sequence: TGTGCCAGCAGCCAAGCTCGCGGAGAGGCCTACGAGCAGTACTTC.

The chain links TRBV19 to TRBJ2-6; no reliable D call. V lost 1 base to trimming and J lost 0 bases, with 10 bases between them. Germline lookup yields CDR1 LNHDA and CDR2 SQIVND (reference sequence). The CDR3 contains 17 residues. As DNA, the CDR3 is TGTGCCAGTAGTATAGGAGAACAGTTCTCTGGGGCCAACGTCCTGACTTTC. Encoded protein: CASSIGEQFSGANVLTF.

The table lists this clone with a count of one. The V call is TRBV5-1, the J call TRBJ2-1; the D gene is possibly TRBD2 (6 bases). The CDR3 is 15 amino acids. Between the trimmed V and J ends, which lost 7 bases and 5 bases, there was a span of 19 bases. Germline V CDR1 and CDR2: SGHRS, YFSETQ. This chain's CDR3 is CASVSTGDLNNEQFF. CDR3 sequence (DNA): TGCGCCAGCGTTAGCACGGGAGACCTCAACAATGAGCAGTTCTTC.

The chain links TRBV7-8 to TRBJ1-3; D gene ambiguous. Per germline, CDR1 SGHVS and CDR2 FQNEAQ. V was pared by 1 base and J by 0 bases, with 10 bases between. This CDR3 contains 16 residues. The CDR3 coding sequence is TGTGCCAGCAGCTTAGTTCCGGGGTTCTCTGGAAACACCATATATTTT. Amino acids: CASSLVPGFSGNTIYF. Supplemented by reference TRBV7-8 and TRBJ1-3, the full variable domain reads GAGVSQSPRYKVAKRGQDVALRCDPISGHVSLFWYQQALGQGPEFLTYFQNEAQLDKSGLPSDRFFAERPEGSVSTLKIQRTQQEDSAVYLCASSLVPGFSGNTIYFGEGSWLTVV.

This clone occurred a few times. The V call is TRBV7-3, the J call TRBJ2-3; 9 bases agree with TRBD2. With 4 bases clipped from V and 2 bases from J, the junction kept 1 base outside the gene matches. CDR3 length equals 14 residues. Per the germline V gene, CDR1 is SGHTA and CDR2 is FQGTGA. DNA for the CDR3: TGTGCCAGCAGCTCGGGACTAGCCACAGATACGCAGTATTTT. Translated: CASSSGLATDTQYF.

This chain links TRBV14 with TRBJ2-1; TRBD2 matches 13 bases. The CDR3 totals 19 residues. The germline V gene encodes CDR1 SGHDN and CDR2 FVKESK. V was pared by 5 bases and J by 3 bases, with 13 bases of the junction left unmatched. Here the CDR3 reads CASSNKETSGRLFYNEQFF. CDR3 coding DNA: TGTGCCAGCAGCAACAAAGAGACTAGCGGGAGGCTTTTCTACAATGAGCAGTTCTTC.

J is TRBJ2-7 and V is TRBV7-9; D is undetermined. Germline CDR1 SEHNR, CDR2 FQNEAQ (reference sequence). This CDR3 contains 13 residues. Deletions cut 4 bases from V and 1 base from J, with 8 bases between. CDR3 sequence: CASSSLTSYEQYF. In DNA, the CDR3 is TGTGCCAGCAGCTCTTTGACGTCCTACGAGCAGTACTTC. The full variable domain, with the rest looked up from reference TRBV7-9 and TRBJ2-7, is DTGVSQNPRHKITKRGQNVTFRCDPISEHNRLYWYRQTLGQGPEFLTYFQNEAQLEKSRLLSDRFSAERPKGSFSTLEIQRTEQGDSAMYLCASSSLTSYEQYFGPGTRLTVT.

The gene calls are TRBV15 and TRBJ2-1, with 7 bases aligning to TRBD2. The J segment lost 9 bases and the V segment lost 0 bases, leaving 11 bases of the junction unmatched. CDR3 size: 16 residues. Germline V gene sequence: CDR1 LNHNV, CDR2 YYDKDF (reference sequence). CDR3 sequence reads: CATSRDSGRRGPEQFF. The CDR3 region has the DNA TGTGCCACCAGCAGAGATAGCGGGCGGAGGGGCCCTGAGCAGTTCTTC. Based on the CDR3 plus reference TRBV15 and TRBJ2-1, the full variable domain is DAMVIQNPRYQVTQFGKPVTLSCSQTLNHNVMYWYQQKSSQAPKLLFHYYDKDFNNEADTPDNFQSRRPNTSFCFLDIRSPGLGDTAMYLCATSRDSGRRGPEQFFGPGTRLTVL.

The chain uses TRBV19 and TRBJ2-7; tentatively, D is TRBD2 (6 bases). CDR3 length: 17 residues. Germline CDR1 LNHDA, CDR2 SQIVND (reference sequence). Trimming removed 3 bases at V and 1 base at J, with 19 bases between. The CDR3 DNA sequence: TGTGCCAGTAGTATCAAAAGAGCCGGGAGTGGTTCCTACGAGCAGTACTTC. Protein product: CASSIKRAGSGSYEQYF. The variable domain in full, with the rest retrieved from reference TRBV19 and TRBJ2-7, is DGGITQSPKYLFRKEGQNVTLSCEQNLNHDAMYWYRQDPGQGLRLIYYSQIVNDFQKGDIAEGYSVSREKKESFPLTVTSAQKNPTAFYLCASSIKRAGSGSYEQYFGPGTRLTVT.

The CDR3 protein is CASSFLQMNTEAFF. For the CDR3, the DNA is TGCGCCAGCAGCTTCTTACAGATGAACACTGAAGCTTTCTTT. The chain carries TRBV5-1 and TRBJ1-1; no clear D gene. Germline V gene lookup returns CDR1 SGHRS and CDR2 YFSETQ. V was shortened by 2 bases and J by 0 bases, with 8 bases between the two germline ends. The CDR3 loop spans 14 amino acids.